This entry concerns a single T cell receptor (beta chain). In its sample, this clonotype was seen a few times. The antigen it binds to is not known. No base qualities exist here, and no much larger clone lies one base off it. Libraries of naive CD8 T cells were built from anywhere between about 17,000 and 1,000,000 sorted cells, with 10%, 30% or 50% of the purified RNA used. On a BD FACSAria II, naive CD8 T cells were FACS-sorted as CD8+CD4-CCR7+CD45RA+ and collected into RLT Plus buffer. To test detection sensitivity, Jurkat RNA equal to about nine TCR copies was added to samples of about 19,000-1,100,000 naive CD8 T cells. Enrichment of CD8 T cells was performed with RosetteSep CD8+ T Cell Enrichment Cocktail and Ficoll-Paque, after which ACK red cell lysis was carried out. The data are from a study of molecular identifiers for immune sequencing clone quantification (dated by TCRdb to the late 2010s). With respect to the entire study: For a replicate experiment, RNA from approximately 20,000 or 98,000 naive CD8 T cells was divided into five aliquots, and four of the five aliquots were sequenced. CD8 T cells were used in a methods study to benchmark molecular-identifier clustering-based TCR repertoire sequencing (MIDCIRS) and TCR RNA copy counting.

Receptor libraries were prepared by PCR. The sample was run on a NextSeq 500. Bulk TCR libraries were generated as previously described, with the TCR primers listed in Table S5 used. Total RNA was purified with the Qiagen AllPrep DNA/RNA kit. Before any analysis, reads coming from multiple sequencing runs of the same library were combined into one pool. In the authors' own workflow: Reads were retained only if the reads had an exact TCR constant sequence, and the retained reads were trimmed to 150 nt and grouped according to their 12-nt molecular barcodes. Reads in each barcode group were sub-clustered using a 15% Levenshtein threshold, and a quality-weighted consensus sequence was built for each RNA molecule. Non-functional sequences were filtered out, along with any lower-count sequence sitting one edit away from another sequence. Based on a fit of two negative binomial distributions, barcode sub-clusters having less than 20% of the maximum read count were discarded. In TCRdb, the public reads were trimmed at Q25 with fastp and aligned with MiXCR, with productive beta chains retained. For every CDR3 protein sequence, its rows merge into one entry that carries the most common genes and DNA. What appears here as the V and J calls and clone size reflects TCRdb's work, not the paper's. Counted in this sample were approximately 320,000 distinct CDR3 sequences; over 20% of them appeared once. About 0.71% of the sample lies in the top ten.

Study-wide conclusions, independent of this receptor: Spiked-in Jurkat TCR RNA equal to a single cell's worth was reported to be detectable even within 1,100,000 naive CD8 T cells. Highly expanded clone sizes could be underestimated because identical TCR molecules may share a barcode. In CMV-specific effector cells, over 97% of molecules were held by clones above 20 RNA copies, whereas under 1% of molecules were held by such clones in naive cells. Modeling estimated 3 to 3.5 recovered TCR RNA copies per cell, compared with about ten by digital PCR, which implies approximately 30% capture efficiency. The naive libraries included spiked-in Jurkat TCR RNA (roughly 9 copies' worth), and this RNA is not part of the donor repertoire. When barcode sub-clustering was omitted, TCR diversity was inflated by chimeric consensus sequences, with chimeras reaching as high as 47%.

CDR1 and CDR2 (SGHTA, FQGNSA) derive from the germline V gene. From the cysteine up to the phenylalanine, the CDR3 has a length of 16 residues. The retained sequence is limited to the CDR3, 48 bases, with the frame set at the first base. V gives up 4 bases and J gives up 2 bases, and the segment between their germline ends measures 16 bases. The chain links TRBV7-2 with TRBJ2-3, and perhaps TRBD2 as D gene, on 7 matching bases. The receptor's source is a human donor in good health. Some libraries in this study had Jurkat cell RNA spiked in. Sample: naive CD8+ T cells from blood, with Jurkat cell RNA spiked in. This sample's cell subset or site label indicates: FACS-sorted CD8+CD4-CCR7+CD45RA+ naive T cells. The nucleotides are TGTGCCAGCAGCTCTGAACGGGGGGCACCCACAGATACGCAGTATTTT. This encodes CASSSERGAPTDTQYF.